The clone carrying this TCR beta chain was counted once. Assay used: immunoSEQ multiplex PCR; TCRdb lists only in-frame clones, some missing. Altogether roughly 1.5 million clones are present, 95% to 99% being singletons, with the ten largest covering roughly 0.45%. This sample stems from a study of shared clonotypes between healthy human individuals. The CDR3 is 15 amino acids. Trimming removed 4 bases from V and 8 bases from J, with 18 bases in between. Germline values: CDR1 SGHRS, CDR2 YFSETQ. Sequenced input: naive CD4+ T cells sorted from blood. Documented subset: CD45RA+ positively selected. This TCR came from a man aged 30 to 39 in good health. The rearrangement joins TRBV5-1 to TRBJ2-2, with no clear D. The CDR3 coding sequence is TGCGCCAGCAGCCCCTCGGGCAAACCGGCTGGGGAGCTGTTTTTT. This sequence encodes CASSPSGKPAGELFF. The whole variable domain, filled in from reference TRBV5-1 and TRBJ2-2, reads KAGVTQTPRYLIKTRGQQVTLSCSPISGHRSVSWYQQTPGQGLQFLFEYFSETQRNKGNFPGRFSGRQFSNSRSEMNVSTLELGDSALYLCASSPSGKPAGELFFGEGSRLTVL.